This T cell receptor beta chain comes out of a study of ipilimumab plus nivolumab after autologous stem cell transplantation. Study-wide context: Typical patient got four to six ipilimumab doses and roughly 8 nivolumab doses (median). The DLBCL group included primary refractory and relapsed cases. The study's findings and limits: The authors say TCR, Treg and microbiome findings warrant further study.

Comment on this clone: What it recognizes is unknown.

Some clones are missing from TCRdb's copy, which holds only in-frame ones; the method was immunoSEQ multiplex PCR. The sample has around 84,000 clones; 83% are singletons. Checkpoint therapy with ipilimumab 1 mg/kg began 14 to 28 days after transplant. CDR1 SGDLS and CDR2 YYNGEE come from the germline V gene. This CDR3 region has 17 residues. The trim removed 3 bases at V and 5 bases at J, leaving 12 bases unmatched. The source was PBMCs, collected in a trial of ipilimumab plus nivolumab as post-transplant consolidation. The rearrangement uses TRBV9 and TRBJ1-3; 9 nucleotides align to TRBD1. The TCR comes from a male donor with diffuse large B-cell lymphoma. This CDR3 is CASSDNRGRAERNTIYF. In nucleotides, the CDR3 is TGTGCCAGCAGCGACAACAGGGGGCGAGCCGAGAGAAACACCATATATTTT.